A single sample is the source of the 5 T cell receptor beta chains below, sequenced in a study of PD-L1 blockade in urothelial cancer. Clones were sequenced by immunoSEQ multiplex PCR, and TCRdb holds only the in-frame ones, with some missing. The sample contains fewer than 130,000 clones, around 82% of which appear only once. This specimen was PBMCs, taken around atezolizumab (anti-PD-L1) treatment. The receptors were gathered from a man aged 50 to 59 with urothelial cancer.

The chain recombines TRBV28 with TRBJ1-2; TRBD1 might be the D (6 bases). This CDR3 region has 20 residues. Trimming stripped 3 bases from V and 2 bases from J, with 28 bases between. Germline CDR1 and CDR2: MDHEN and SYDVKM. The CDR3 protein is CASSFHPRGVIKLRNYGYTF. In nucleotides, the CDR3 is TGTGCCAGCAGTTTTCACCCCAGGGGTGTAATTAAGTTGAGGAACTATGGCTACACCTTC.

The gene calls are TRBV10-3 and TRBJ1-6; a weak D match, TRBD1 (5 bases). Per the germline V gene, CDR1 is ENHRY and CDR2 is SYGVKD. V lost 8 bases and J 0 bases, leaving 17 bases between the germline ends. The CDR3 runs to 17 residues. CDR3 residues: CAIRGVQGSSYNSPLHF. In DNA, the CDR3 is TGTGCCATCCGGGGGGTTCAGGGAAGCTCCTATAATTCACCCCTCCACTTT.

The genes are TRBV30 and TRBJ1-2; 9 bases agree with TRBD1. The J segment lost 3 bases and the V segment lost 5 bases, leaving 7 bases of the junction unmatched. Germline CDR1 GTSNPN, CDR2 SVGIG (reference sequence). The length of the CDR3 is 14 residues. The CDR3: CAWGDRAVHYGYTF. CDR3 bases: TGTGCCTGGGGGGACAGGGCGGTTCACTATGGCTACACCTTC.

This chain joins TRBV10-3 and TRBJ2-5; 9 bases are a match to TRBD2. Germline V gene sequence: CDR1 ENHRY, CDR2 SYGVKD. With 6 bases clipped from V and 4 bases from J, the junction kept 6 bases outside the gene matches. The CDR3 is 14 amino acids. The CDR3 loop reads CAIRSGTSSETQYF. The CDR3 DNA reads as TGTGCCATCAGATCCGGGACTAGCTCAGAGACCCAGTACTTC.

This CDR3 is CASSIIPGGTQYF. The CDR3 nucleotides read TGTGCCAGTAGTATCATCCCGGGGGGTACGCAGTATTTT. The chain joins TRBV19 to TRBJ2-3; 7 bases line up with TRBD2. This CDR3 spans 13 amino acids. Germline lookup yields CDR1 LNHDA and CDR2 SQIVND (reference sequence). V lost 3 bases, J lost 8 bases, and 5 bases stayed unmatched.